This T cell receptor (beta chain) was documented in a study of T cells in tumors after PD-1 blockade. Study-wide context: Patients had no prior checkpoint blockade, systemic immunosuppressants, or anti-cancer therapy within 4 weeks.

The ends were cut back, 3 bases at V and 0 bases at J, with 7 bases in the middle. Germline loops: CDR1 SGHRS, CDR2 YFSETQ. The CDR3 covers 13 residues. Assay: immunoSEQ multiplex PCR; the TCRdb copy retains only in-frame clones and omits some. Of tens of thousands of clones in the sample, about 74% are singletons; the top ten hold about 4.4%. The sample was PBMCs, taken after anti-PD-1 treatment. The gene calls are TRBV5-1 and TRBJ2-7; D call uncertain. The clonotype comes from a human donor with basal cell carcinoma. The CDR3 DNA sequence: TGCGCCAGCAGCTCGCAGGCCTCCTACGAGCAGTACTTC. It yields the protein CASSSQASYEQYF. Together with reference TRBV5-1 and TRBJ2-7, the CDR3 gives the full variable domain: KAGVTQTPRYLIKTRGQQVTLSCSPISGHRSVSWYQQTPGQGLQFLFEYFSETQRNKGNFPGRFSGRQFSNSRSEMNVSTLELGDSALYLCASSSQASYEQYFGPGTRLTVT.